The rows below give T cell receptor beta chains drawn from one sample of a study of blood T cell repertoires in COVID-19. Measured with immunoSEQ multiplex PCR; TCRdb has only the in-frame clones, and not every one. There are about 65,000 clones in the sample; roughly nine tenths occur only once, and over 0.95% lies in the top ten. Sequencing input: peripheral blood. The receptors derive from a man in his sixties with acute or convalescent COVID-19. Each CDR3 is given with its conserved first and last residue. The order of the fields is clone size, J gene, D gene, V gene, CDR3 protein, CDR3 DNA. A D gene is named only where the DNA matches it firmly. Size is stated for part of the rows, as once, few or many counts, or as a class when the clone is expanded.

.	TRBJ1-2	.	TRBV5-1	CASSLGQMYGYTF	TGCGCCAGCAGCTTGGGCCAGATGTATGGCTACACCTTC
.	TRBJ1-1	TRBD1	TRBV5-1	CASSLAARQGTMNTEAFF	TGCGCCAGCAGCTTGGCTGCAAGACAGGGTACCATGAACACTGAAGCTTTCTTT
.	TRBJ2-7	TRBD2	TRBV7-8	CASSRTAGLAGGTYEQYF	TGTGCCAGCAGCCGGACTGCTGGACTAGCGGGGGGAACCTACGAGCAGTACTTC
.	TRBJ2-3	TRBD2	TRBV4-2	CASSQHTPQNSGGGSDTQYF	TGTGCCAGCAGCCAGCACACACCGCAAAATAGCGGGGGGGGTTCAGATACGCAGTATTTT
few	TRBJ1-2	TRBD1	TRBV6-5	CASTLQGNGYTF	TGTGCCAGCACGTTACAGGGGAATGGCTACACCTTC
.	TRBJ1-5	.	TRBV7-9	CASSWSEEPQHF	TGTGCCAGCAGCTGGTCCGAGGAGCCCCAGCATTTT
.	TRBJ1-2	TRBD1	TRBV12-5	CASGVSGGRGYTF	TGTGCTAGTGGTGTATCAGGGGGCAGGGGCTACACCTTC
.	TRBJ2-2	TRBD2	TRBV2	CASSKAGGLTGELFF	TGTGCCAGCAGTAAGGCGGGGGGCCTGACCGGGGAGCTGTTTTTT
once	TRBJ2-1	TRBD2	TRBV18	CASSPLAGGPSYNEQFF	TGTGCCAGCTCACCTCTAGCGGGGGGGCCATCCTACAATGAGCAGTTCTTC
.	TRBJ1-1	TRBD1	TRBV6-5	CASSRDRTLPEAFF	TGTGCCAGCAGTAGGGACAGGACTTTACCCGAAGCTTTCTTT
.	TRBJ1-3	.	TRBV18	CASSPQGISSGNTIYF	TGTGCCAGCTCACCGCAGGGAATAAGCTCTGGAAACACCATATATTTT
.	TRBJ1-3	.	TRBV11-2	CASRRDLSGNTIYF	TGTGCCAGCAGGAGGGATCTCTCTGGAAACACCATATATTTT
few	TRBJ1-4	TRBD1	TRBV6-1	CASSEAPGYRGRGEKLFF	TGTGCCAGCAGTGAAGCACCGGGATACAGGGGGAGAGGTGAAAAACTGTTTTTT
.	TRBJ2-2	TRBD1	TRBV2	CASNAGTGVVRELFF	TGTGCCAGCAACGCCGGGACAGGGGTTGTGCGGGAGCTGTTTTTT
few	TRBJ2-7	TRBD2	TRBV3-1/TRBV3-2	CASSLQAGGNEQYF	TGTGCCAGCAGCCTCCAAGCGGGGGGGAATGAGCAGTACTTC
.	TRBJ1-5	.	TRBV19	CASSIDAGRSHQPQHF	TGTGCCAGTAGTATAGACGCGGGTCGTTCCCACCAGCCCCAGCATTTT
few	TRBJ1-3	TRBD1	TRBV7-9	CASSAGGSGNTIYF	TGTGCCAGCAGCGCAGGGGGTTCGGGAAACACCATATATTTT
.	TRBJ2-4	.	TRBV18	CASSPDSLAKNIQYF	TGTGCCAGCTCACCGGACAGCTTAGCCAAAAACATTCAGTACTTC
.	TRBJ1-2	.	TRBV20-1	CSATLEYGYTF	TGCAGTGCTACACTTGAGTATGGCTACACCTTC
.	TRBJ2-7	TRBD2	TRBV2	CASRARFYAVGTSGAYF	TGTGCCAGCAGGGCCCGATTCTATGCTGTAGGGACTAGCGGGGCGTACTTC
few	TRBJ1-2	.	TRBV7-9	CASSLGSVSYGYTF	TGTGCCAGCAGCTTAGGGTCGGTCTCCTATGGCTACACCTTC